This T cell receptor beta chain comes out of a study of blood T cells in healthy people across ages. The CDR3 loop spans 15 amino acids. Per germline, CDR1 LNHNV and CDR2 YYDKDF (reference sequence). Concerning this clonotype: The antigen remains unidentified.

Study-wide results and limits: Naive T cell percentage by flow cytometry tracked strongly with beta diversity. Donor CMV status was unknown, possibly confounding expanded clonotype changes.

With a J-beta primer mix and a sample-barcoded 5' primer, a second PCR ran roughly 6 to 11 cycles. The yield of each sample was at least 2.5 million CDR3-containing paired-end reads. TCRdb redid the calling of the 5' RACE reads with MiXCR, one entry per CDR3 protein. The table has about 650,000 distinct CDR3 sequences, roughly 30% seen once; the top ten hold approximately 15%. The source is an elderly woman in good health. The sample was blood. The J gene is TRBJ2-7, the V gene TRBV15; 7 nucleotides align to TRBD2. TRBJ2-5 matches the DNA end more closely, so the J call is doubtful. The chain's CDR3 is CATSPKRTSQKTQYF. The CDR3, as DNA: TGTGCCACCAGCCCCAAGCGGACTAGTCAAAAGACCCAGTACTTC.